Following are 29 T cell receptor beta chains from one sample sequenced in a study of T cell responses to AZD1222 COVID-19 vaccine (dated by TCRdb to 2020 to 2023). The time point label, read with the paper, signifies: about 28 days (+/-7) after the second vaccine dose. Libraries were made using the immunoSEQ multiplex PCR assay. TCRdb re-hosts the immuneACCESS table, in-frame sequences only. Its copies lack some clones; in the studies checked, an unresolved V gene accounts for under half of them, and the cause for the rest is not known. The sample records 180,000 or so clones, roughly nine tenths of which are singletons. The ten biggest clones cover 1% to 1.5% of the sample. Sample: peripheral blood, taken 28 days after the second AZD1222 dose. The origin of the receptors is an adult who received the AZD1222 COVID-19 vaccine.

The V call is TRBV29-1, the J call TRBJ1-1, with D unclear. Trimming removed 3 bases from V and 1 base from J, with 9 bases in between. In germline, CDR1 is SQVTM, CDR2 ANQGSEA. The length of the CDR3 is 13 residues. The CDR3 DNA follows: TGCAGCGTTGACGGGGTTCCGAACACTGAAGCTTTCTTT. Protein product: CSVDGVPNTEAFF. The full variable domain, in which reference TRBV29-1 and TRBJ1-1 provide the parts outside the CDR3, is SAVISQKPSRDICQRGTSLTIQCQVDSQVTMMFWYRQQPGQSLTLIATANQGSEATYESGFVIDKFPISRPNLTFSTLTVSNMSPEDSSIYLCSVDGVPNTEAFFGQGTRLTVV.

This chain connects TRBV19 to TRBJ1-2; no firm D call. Per germline, CDR1 LNHDA and CDR2 SQIVND (reference sequence). Trimming took off 6 bases at V and 1 base at J, with 9 bases between the two ends. The CDR3 consists of 13 residues. CDR3 coding DNA: TGTGCCAGTAGCCCGGACGGTAACTATGGCTACACCTTC. Translated: CASSPDGNYGYTF.

In its sample, this clone was seen a few times. This chain joins TRBV6-1 and TRBJ1-2; the D gene is possibly TRBD1 (6 bases). V dropped 2 bases and J dropped 6 bases, with 16 bases sitting between them. Per the germline V gene, CDR1 is MNHNS and CDR2 is SASEGT. The CDR3 contains 15 residues. This CDR3 reads CASSERSGEGDGYTF. In DNA, the CDR3 is TGTGCCAGCAGTGAACGGTCAGGGGAAGGCGATGGCTACACCTTC.

The V gene is TRBV19, the J gene TRBJ1-6; no clear D gene. This CDR3 has 13 amino acids. Trimming took 7 bases from V and 4 from J, leaving 8 bases between them. Germline V gene lookup returns CDR1 LNHDA and CDR2 SQIVND (reference sequence). The chain's CDR3 is CASMAQYNSPLHF. Written as DNA, the CDR3 is TGTGCCAGTATGGCACAGTATAATTCACCCCTCCACTTT.

This clone has just one count. The chain links TRBV15 to TRBJ1-2, with a possible D match to TRBD1 (5 bases). The CDR3 is made up of 14 amino acids. Germline V gives CDR1 LNHNV, CDR2 YYDKDF (reference sequence). Between the trimmed V and J ends, which lost 1 base and 8 bases, there was a span of 14 bases. This CDR3 is CATSRVAGSGGYTF. The CDR3 bases are TGTGCCACCAGCAGAGTCGCAGGGAGTGGGGGCTACACCTTC.

The chain joins TRBV9 to TRBJ2-2, with D uncertain. This CDR3 is 15 amino acids long. Germline V gene sequence: CDR1 SGDLS, CDR2 YYNGEE. Between the trimmed V and J ends, which lost 0 bases and 6 bases, there was a span of 12 bases. For the CDR3, the DNA is TGTGCCAGCAGCGTAGGGGCAGACCCCGCCGGGGAGCTGTTTTTT. Protein product: CASSVGADPAGELFF.

The chain recombines TRBV10-3 with TRBJ2-7; no definite D call. The CDR3 sequence is 13 residues long. Germline V gives CDR1 ENHRY, CDR2 SYGVKD. V was trimmed by 7 bases and J by 4 bases, leaving 14 bases between them. The CDR3 DNA is TGTGCCATCACCCCCCCTGGACCGTACGAGCAGTACTTC. Its protein is CAITPPGPYEQYF.

J is TRBJ1-2 and V is TRBV19; TRBD1 matches at 9 bases. The CDR3 is 15 amino acids. The trim removed 1 base at V and 5 bases at J, leaving 5 bases unmatched. The germline CDR1 and CDR2 sequences are LNHDA and SQIVND (reference sequence). CDR3 residues: CASSIGPGQGYGYTF. CDR3 bases: TGTGCCAGTAGTATAGGCCCGGGACAGGGTTATGGCTACACCTTC.

The chain recombines TRBV11-3 with TRBJ2-2; weak D call: TRBD2 (6 bases). This CDR3 has 18 amino acids. Trimming shortened V by 3 bases and J by 4 bases, and 21 bases separated the two germline ends. The germline V gene has CDR1 SGHNT and CDR2 YENEEA. The CDR3 protein is CASSLEGRAGFGTGELFF. The CDR3 DNA reads TGTGCCAGCAGCTTGGAGGGAAGGGCGGGATTCGGCACCGGGGAGCTGTTTTTT.

V usage is TRBV30 and J usage is TRBJ1-1; D ambiguous. The ends were cut back, 5 bases at V and 4 bases at J, with 17 bases in the middle. Per germline, CDR1 GTSNPN and CDR2 SVGIG (reference sequence). The CDR3 extends over 14 amino acids. The CDR3 loop is CAWVRAVIGTEAFF. CDR3 nucleotides: TGTGCCTGGGTTCGAGCGGTGATTGGCACTGAAGCTTTCTTT.

The chain recombines TRBV6-5 with TRBJ2-5; D is unclear. Deletions cut 10 bases from V and 0 bases from J, with 9 bases between. Germline CDR1 is MNHEY and CDR2 is SVGAGI. The CDR3 is 12 residues long. The CDR3 DNA follows: TGTGCCATCACGGAGTACCAAGAGACCCAGTACTTC. It is translated as CAITEYQETQYF.

V usage is TRBV15 and J usage is TRBJ1-2; weak D call: TRBD1 (6 bases). CDR1 and CDR2 from the germline V gene are LNHNV and YYDKDF (reference sequence). Trimming removed 0 bases from V and 6 bases from J, with 14 bases in between. This CDR3 region has 15 residues. CDR3 sequence: CATSRDRYREDGYTF. In nucleotides, the CDR3 is TGTGCCACCAGCAGAGATAGATACAGGGAGGATGGCTACACCTTC.

The chain has TRBV5-1 and TRBJ2-1; D ambiguous. Trimming took off 4 bases at V and 7 bases at J, with 15 bases between the two ends. Germline V gene sequence: CDR1 SGHRS, CDR2 YFSETQ. The CDR3 sequence is 14 residues long. For the CDR3, the DNA is TGCGCCAGCAGCCTCCTCGCTGCCGGGAATGAGCAGTTCTTC. As protein: CASSLLAAGNEQFF.

This sequence joins TRBV4-1 and TRBJ1-2; D call uncertain. The CDR3 loop spans 12 amino acids. Deletions cut 6 bases from V and 8 bases from J, with 13 bases between. CDR1 is MGHRA and CDR2 is YSYEKL in the germline V gene. The CDR3 DNA reads TGCGCCAGCAGTCATTCACGGGAGGGCTACACCTTC. Translation gives CASSHSREGYTF.

This clone came up once. This chain joins TRBV7-6 and TRBJ1-1; 12 bases map to TRBD1. V lost 1 base and J lost 6; bases outside the gene matches: 6. The CDR3 is 16 residues long. Germline V lookup: CDR1 SGHVS, CDR2 FNYEAQ. The CDR3 nucleotides are TGTGCCAGCAGCTTAGATTGGGGACAGGGGGCTTCTGAAGCTTTCTTT. Amino acid sequence: CASSLDWGQGASEAFF.

This chain joins TRBV27 and TRBJ1-2, with 11 nucleotides matching TRBD1. Losses at the gene ends were 4 bases for V and 8 bases for J; bases not matched to a gene: 15. Looked up from germline, CDR1 is MNHEY and CDR2 is SMNVEV (reference sequence). This CDR3 contains 17 residues. The CDR3 reads CASSSHHPGQGAGGYTF. DNA for the CDR3: TGTGCCAGCAGTTCCCACCACCCAGGACAGGGGGCCGGGGGCTACACCTTC.

The chain joins TRBV5-1 to TRBJ1-3; TRBD1 might be the D (5 bases). The CDR3 has 15 residues. V was cut by 4 bases and J by 0 bases, with 11 bases left in between. Germline values: CDR1 SGHRS, CDR2 YFSETQ. The CDR3 nucleotides read TGCGCCAGCAGCCCCGACGGGGCCTCTGGAAACACCATATATTTT. Protein: CASSPDGASGNTIYF.

V is TRBV11-2 and J is TRBJ1-1; 8 positions agree with TRBD1. Losses at the gene ends were 5 bases for V and 7 bases for J; bases not matched to a gene: 9. CDR3 length: 14 residues. CDR1 and CDR2 from the germline V gene are SGHAT and FQNNGV. CDR3 loop: CASSRGTGGVEAFF. The CDR3 DNA is TGTGCCAGCAGCAGAGGAACAGGGGGAGTTGAAGCTTTCTTT.

The V and J genes are TRBV29-1 and TRBJ1-1; a weak D match, TRBD1 (6 bases). With 4 bases removed from V and 5 bases from J, the gap between germline ends came to 11 bases. Germline-derived CDR1 and CDR2 are SQVTM and ANQGSEA. The CDR3 totals 12 residues. The DNA of the CDR3 is TGCAGCGTTGTGGGGAGGGGGACTGAAGCTTTCTTT. This encodes CSVVGRGTEAFF.

The rearrangement joins TRBV6-5 to TRBJ1-2, with D tentatively TRBD1 (6 bases). Trimming took 5 bases from V and 6 from J, leaving 19 bases between them. Germline V lookup: CDR1 MNHEY, CDR2 SVGAGI. CDR3 size: 15 residues. DNA for the CDR3: TGTGCCAGCAGTCGCATGGACAGCCGGGGCAATGGCTACACCTTC. Its translation is CASSRMDSRGNGYTF.

This chain joins TRBV19 and TRBJ1-4, with D maybe TRBD1 (5 bases). V was pared by 6 bases and J by 8 bases, with 10 bases between. The CDR3 runs to 12 residues. Germline assignment: CDR1 LNHDA and CDR2 SQIVND (reference sequence). CDR3 sequence reads: CASSYEGEKLFF. CDR3 sequence (DNA): TGTGCCAGTAGCTATGAGGGGGAAAAACTGTTTTTT.

The chain links TRBV7-9 to TRBJ1-1; D is ambiguous. Germline lookup yields CDR1 SEHNR and CDR2 FQNEAQ (reference sequence). V was shortened by 2 bases and J by 6 bases, with 7 bases between the two germline ends. CDR3 size: 12 residues. CDR3 DNA sequence: TGTGCCAGCAGCTTAATACTGGCTGAAGCTTTCTTT. It translates to CASSLILAEAFF.

The CDR3 nucleotides are TGCGCCAGCAGCTTACCCGGGACAGGTACCGAAGCTTTCTTT. This encodes CASSLPGTGTEAFF. This chain joins TRBV5-1 and TRBJ1-1, with 8 positions matching TRBD1. CDR1 is SGHRS, CDR2 YFSETQ, per germline. Trimming removed 2 bases from V and 8 bases from J; junction bases left unmatched: 8. This CDR3 comprises 14 residues. The full variable domain, completed using reference TRBV5-1 and TRBJ1-1, is KAGVTQTPRYLIKTRGQQVTLSCSPISGHRSVSWYQQTPGQGLQFLFEYFSETQRNKGNFPGRFSGRQFSNSRSEMNVSTLELGDSALYLCASSLPGTGTEAFFGQGTRLTVV.

This chain uses TRBV30 with TRBJ1-1; TRBD1 might be the D (6 bases). The germline V gene encodes CDR1 GTSNPN and CDR2 SVGIG (reference sequence). The V end was cut by 7 bases, the J end by 4 bases, with 19 bases between. The CDR3 extends over 14 amino acids. The CDR3: CALIPTGTLTEAFF. CDR3 DNA: TGTGCCTTAATCCCCACAGGGACCCTCACTGAAGCTTTCTTT.

This clone has more than one count but fewer than ten. The chain employs TRBV30 and TRBJ1-6, with unresolved D. CDR3 size: 13 residues. The V and J ends lost 5 bases and 8 bases respectively, with 13 bases between them. Per germline, CDR1 GTSNPN and CDR2 SVGIG (reference sequence). CDR3 amino acids: CAWGESEDSPLHF. CDR3 coding DNA: TGTGCCTGGGGCGAATCGGAGGATTCACCCCTCCACTTT.

V gene TRBV2 combines with J gene TRBJ1-1, with D hard to call. Germline CDR1 reads SNHLY; CDR2 reads FYNNEI. The V end was cut by 6 bases, the J end by 0 bases, with 11 bases between. The CDR3 length is 14 residues. The CDR3 loop is CASRGRYMNTEAFF. The CDR3 region has the DNA TGTGCCAGCAGGGGCCGCTACATGAACACTGAAGCTTTCTTT.

The rearrangement joins TRBV7-9 to TRBJ2-1; 8 positions match TRBD2. Unmatched junction bases numbered 8, after V lost 6 bases and J lost 7 bases. The CDR3 loop spans 14 amino acids. The germline V gene has CDR1 SEHNR and CDR2 FQNEAQ (reference sequence). The CDR3 coding sequence is TGTGCCAGCAGACTGGGACTAGATACAAATGAGCAGTTCTTC. Its protein is CASRLGLDTNEQFF.

In the case of this clone: Other DNA sequences within the sample encode an identical CDR3. V and J are TRBV19 and TRBJ1-5, with D possibly matching TRBD1 (6 bases). V lost 3 bases to trimming and J lost 6 bases, with 15 bases between them. Germline lookup yields CDR1 LNHDA and CDR2 SQIVND (reference sequence). This CDR3 is built from 15 residues. In DNA, the CDR3 is TGTGCCAGTAGTATTGGGGGGGGCGCTGGTCAGCCCCAGCATTTT. Encoded protein: CASSIGGGAGQPQHF.

The chain employs TRBV6-5 and TRBJ1-2, with TRBD1 matching 7 bases. V lost 0 bases and J lost 7; bases outside the gene matches: 5. In germline, CDR1 is MNHEY, CDR2 SVGAGI. This CDR3 is built from 14 residues. DNA of the CDR3: TGTGCCAGCAGTTACTCAAGGGGGCTAAGTGGCTACACCTTC. This gives the protein CASSYSRGLSGYTF.